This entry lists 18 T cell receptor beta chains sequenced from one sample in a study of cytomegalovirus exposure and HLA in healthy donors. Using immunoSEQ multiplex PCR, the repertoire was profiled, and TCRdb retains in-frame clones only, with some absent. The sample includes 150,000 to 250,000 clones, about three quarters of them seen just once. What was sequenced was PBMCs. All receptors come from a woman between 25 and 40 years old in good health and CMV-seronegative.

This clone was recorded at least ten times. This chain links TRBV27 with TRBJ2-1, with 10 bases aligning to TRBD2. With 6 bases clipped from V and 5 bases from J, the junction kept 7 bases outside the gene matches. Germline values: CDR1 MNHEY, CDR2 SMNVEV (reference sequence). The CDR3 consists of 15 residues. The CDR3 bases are TGTGCCAGCAGCCTCTCTAGCGGGGGTAACAATGAGCAGTTCTTC. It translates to CASSLSSGGNNEQFF.

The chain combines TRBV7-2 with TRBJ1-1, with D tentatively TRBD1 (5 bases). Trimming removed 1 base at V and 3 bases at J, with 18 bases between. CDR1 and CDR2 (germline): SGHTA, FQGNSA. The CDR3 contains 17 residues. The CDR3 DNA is TGTGCCAGCAGCTTAGTCCTGCGGCAGGGTGAGGACACTGAAGCTTTCTTT. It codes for CASSLVLRQGEDTEAFF.

The CDR3 spells CSVAPGVGSYNEQFF. Written as DNA, the CDR3 is TGCAGCGTCGCCCCCGGGGTCGGCTCCTACAATGAGCAGTTCTTC. The chain combines TRBV29-1 with TRBJ2-1; possibly TRBD2 for D (5 bases). Germline values: CDR1 SQVTM, CDR2 ANQGSEA. Trimming left V 6 bases short and J 0 bases short, with 15 bases between. This CDR3 contains 15 residues.

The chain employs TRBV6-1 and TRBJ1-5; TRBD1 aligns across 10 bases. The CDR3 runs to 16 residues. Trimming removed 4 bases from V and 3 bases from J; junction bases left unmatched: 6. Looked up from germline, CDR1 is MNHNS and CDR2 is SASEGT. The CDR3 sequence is CASSAQDRGNNQPQHF. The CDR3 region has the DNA TGTGCCAGCAGTGCACAGGACAGGGGGAACAATCAGCCCCAGCATTTT.

This chain's CDR3 is CASSLHLAGRVYTDTQYF. The CDR3 bases are TGTGCCAGCAGCCTTCACCTAGCGGGAAGGGTCTACACAGATACGCAGTATTTT. This chain links TRBV9 with TRBJ2-3; TRBD2 aligns across 9 bases. CDR1 is SGDLS and CDR2 is YYNGEE in the germline V gene. This CDR3 region has 18 residues. V shed 4 bases, J shed 2 bases, and the junction held 14 bases outside the gene matches. The variable domain in full, with the rest retrieved from reference TRBV9 and TRBJ2-3, is DSGVTQTPKHLITATGQRVTLRCSPRSGDLSVYWYQQSLDQGLQFLIQYYNGEERAKGNILERFSAQQFPDLHSELNLSSLELGDSALYFCASSLHLAGRVYTDTQYFGPGTRLTVL.

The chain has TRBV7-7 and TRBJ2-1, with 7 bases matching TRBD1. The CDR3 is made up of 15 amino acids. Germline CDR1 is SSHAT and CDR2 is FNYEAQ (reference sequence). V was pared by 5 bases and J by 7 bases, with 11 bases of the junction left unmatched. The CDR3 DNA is TGTGCCAGCAGCACCGGACAGGCTAGATGGAATGAGCAGTTCTTC. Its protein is CASSTGQARWNEQFF. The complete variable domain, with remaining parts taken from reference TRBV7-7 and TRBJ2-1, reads GAGVSQSPRYKVTKRGQDVTLRCDPISSHATLYWYQQALGQGPEFLTYFNYEAQPDKSGLPSDRFSAERPEGSISTLTIQRTEQRDSAMYRCASSTGQARWNEQFFGPGTRLTVL.

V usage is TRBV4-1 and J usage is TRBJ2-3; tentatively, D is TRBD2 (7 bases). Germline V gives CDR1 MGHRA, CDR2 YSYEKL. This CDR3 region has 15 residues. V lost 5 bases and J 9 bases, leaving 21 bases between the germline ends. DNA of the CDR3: TGCGCCAGCAGCGGACTTCTCGGGGGGCCGGGGACGCAGTATTTT. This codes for CASSGLLGGPGTQYF.

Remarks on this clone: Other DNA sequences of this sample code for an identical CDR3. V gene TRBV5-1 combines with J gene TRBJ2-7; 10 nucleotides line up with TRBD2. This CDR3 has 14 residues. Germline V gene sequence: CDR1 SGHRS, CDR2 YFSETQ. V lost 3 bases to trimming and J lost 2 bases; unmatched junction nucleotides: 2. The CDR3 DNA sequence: TGCGCCAGCAGCTCTAGCGGGGGCACCTACGAGCAGTACTTC. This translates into CASSSSGGTYEQYF.

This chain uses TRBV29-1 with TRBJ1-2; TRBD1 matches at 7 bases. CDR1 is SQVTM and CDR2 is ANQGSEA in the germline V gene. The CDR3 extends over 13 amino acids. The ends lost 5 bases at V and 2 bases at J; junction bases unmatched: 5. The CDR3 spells CSVRAGGNYGYTF. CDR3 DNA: TGCAGCGTTAGGGCAGGGGGGAACTATGGCTACACCTTC.

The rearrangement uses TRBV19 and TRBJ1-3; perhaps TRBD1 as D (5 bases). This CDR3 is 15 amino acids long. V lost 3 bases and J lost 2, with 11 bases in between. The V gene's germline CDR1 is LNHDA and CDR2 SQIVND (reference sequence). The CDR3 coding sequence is TGTGCCAGTAGTATTCCAACAGGACCTGGAAACACCATATATTTT. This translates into CASSIPTGPGNTIYF.

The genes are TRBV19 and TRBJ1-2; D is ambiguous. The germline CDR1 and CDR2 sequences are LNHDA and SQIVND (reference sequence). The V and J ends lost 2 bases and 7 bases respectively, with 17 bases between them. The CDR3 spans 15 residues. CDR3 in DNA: TGTGCCAGTAGTATATCGGGCCGGGGAGGGCCTGGCTACACCTTC. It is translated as CASSISGRGGPGYTF.

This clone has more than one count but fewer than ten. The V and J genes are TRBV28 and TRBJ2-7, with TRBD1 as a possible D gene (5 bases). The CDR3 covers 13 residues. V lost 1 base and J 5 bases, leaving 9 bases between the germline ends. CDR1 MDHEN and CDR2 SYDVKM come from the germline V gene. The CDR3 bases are TGTGCCAGCAGTTTATCAGGGTACGACGAGCAGTACTTC. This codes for CASSLSGYDEQYF.

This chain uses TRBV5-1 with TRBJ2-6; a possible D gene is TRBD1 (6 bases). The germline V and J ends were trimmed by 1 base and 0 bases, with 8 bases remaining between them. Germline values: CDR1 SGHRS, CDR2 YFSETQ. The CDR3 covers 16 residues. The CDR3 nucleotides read TGCGCCAGCAGCTTGACAGGGAACTCTGGGGCCAACGTCCTGACTTTC. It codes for CASSLTGNSGANVLTF.

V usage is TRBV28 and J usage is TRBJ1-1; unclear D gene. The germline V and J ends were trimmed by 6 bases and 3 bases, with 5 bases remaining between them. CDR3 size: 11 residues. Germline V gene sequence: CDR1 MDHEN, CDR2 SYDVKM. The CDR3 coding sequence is TGTGCCAGCAGCCAGTACACTGAAGCTTTCTTT. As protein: CASSQYTEAFF.

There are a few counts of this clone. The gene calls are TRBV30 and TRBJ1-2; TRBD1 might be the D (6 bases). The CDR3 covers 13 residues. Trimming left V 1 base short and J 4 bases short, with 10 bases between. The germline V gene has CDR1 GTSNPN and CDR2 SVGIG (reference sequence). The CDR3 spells CAWSGTRGYGYTF. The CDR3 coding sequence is TGTGCCTGGAGTGGGACCAGGGGCTATGGCTACACCTTC.

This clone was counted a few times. The CDR3 DNA reads TGTGCCAGCAGTGAAGACCGAGACTATGGCTACACCTTC. Protein sequence: CASSEDRDYGYTF. V gene TRBV2 combines with J gene TRBJ1-2; D unclear. The V gene lost 1 base and the J gene lost 3 bases, with 6 bases spanning the gap. CDR1 is SNHLY, CDR2 FYNNEI, per germline. The CDR3 is 13 residues long.

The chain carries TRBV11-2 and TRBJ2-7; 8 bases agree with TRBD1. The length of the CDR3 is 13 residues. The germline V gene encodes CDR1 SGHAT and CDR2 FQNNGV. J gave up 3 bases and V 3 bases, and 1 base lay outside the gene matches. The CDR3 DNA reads TGTGCCAGCAGCTTCGGACAGGGCTACGAGCAGTACTTC. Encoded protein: CASSFGQGYEQYF. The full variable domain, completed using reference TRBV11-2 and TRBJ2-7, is EAGVAQSPRYKIIEKRQSVAFWCNPISGHATLYWYQQILGQGPKLLIQFQNNGVVDDSQLPKDRFSAERLKGVDSTLKIQPAKLEDSAVYLCASSFGQGYEQYFGPGTRLTVT.

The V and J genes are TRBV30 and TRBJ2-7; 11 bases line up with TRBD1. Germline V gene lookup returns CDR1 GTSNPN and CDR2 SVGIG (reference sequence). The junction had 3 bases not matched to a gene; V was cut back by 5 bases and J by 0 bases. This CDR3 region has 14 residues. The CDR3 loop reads CAWSGTGGSYEQYF. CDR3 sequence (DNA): TGTGCCTGGTCGGGGACAGGGGGCTCCTACGAGCAGTACTTC.